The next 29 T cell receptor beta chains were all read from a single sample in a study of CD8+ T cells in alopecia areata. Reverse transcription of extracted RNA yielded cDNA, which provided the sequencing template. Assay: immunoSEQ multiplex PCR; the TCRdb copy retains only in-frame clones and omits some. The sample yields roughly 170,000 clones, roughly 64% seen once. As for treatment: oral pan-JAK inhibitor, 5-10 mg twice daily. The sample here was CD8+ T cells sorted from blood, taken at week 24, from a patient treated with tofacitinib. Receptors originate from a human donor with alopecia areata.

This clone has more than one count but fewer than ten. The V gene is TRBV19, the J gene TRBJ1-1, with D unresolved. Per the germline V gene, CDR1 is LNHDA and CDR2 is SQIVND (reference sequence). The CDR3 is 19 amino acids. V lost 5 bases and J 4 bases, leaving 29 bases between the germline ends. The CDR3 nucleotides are TGTGCCAGTAGTCTCCCCACACAGTACTTAGGGATGAAGAGCACTGAAGCTTTCTTT. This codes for CASSLPTQYLGMKSTEAFF.

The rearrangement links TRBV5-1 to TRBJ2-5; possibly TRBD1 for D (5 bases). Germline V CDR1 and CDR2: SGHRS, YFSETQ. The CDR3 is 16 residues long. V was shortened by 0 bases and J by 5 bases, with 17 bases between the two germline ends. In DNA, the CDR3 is TGCGCCAGCAGCTTGGAAGGCCCCAGGGTTTTGGAGACCCAGTACTTC. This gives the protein CASSLEGPRVLETQYF.

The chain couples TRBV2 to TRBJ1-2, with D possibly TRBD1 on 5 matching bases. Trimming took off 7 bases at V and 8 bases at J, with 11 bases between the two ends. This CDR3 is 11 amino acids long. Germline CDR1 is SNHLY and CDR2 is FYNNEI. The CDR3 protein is CASTGIGGYTF. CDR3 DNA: TGTGCCAGCACAGGGATTGGCGGCTACACCTTC.

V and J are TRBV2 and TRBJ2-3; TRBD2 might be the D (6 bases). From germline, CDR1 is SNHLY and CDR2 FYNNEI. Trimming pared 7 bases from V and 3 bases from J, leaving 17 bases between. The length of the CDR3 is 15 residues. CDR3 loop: CASKQAGMNTDTQYF. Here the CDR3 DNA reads TGTGCCAGCAAGCAGGCGGGGATGAATACAGATACGCAGTATTTT. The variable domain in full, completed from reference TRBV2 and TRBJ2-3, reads EPEVTQTPSHQVTQMGQEVILRCVPISNHLYFYWYRQILGQKVEFLVSFYNNEISEKSEIFDDQFSVERPDGSNFTLKIRSTKLEDSAMYFCASKQAGMNTDTQYFGPGTRLTVL.

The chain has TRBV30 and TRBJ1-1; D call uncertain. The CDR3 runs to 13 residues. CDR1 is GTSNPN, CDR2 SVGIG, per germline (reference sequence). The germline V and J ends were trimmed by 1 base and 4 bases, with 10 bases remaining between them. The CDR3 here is CAWSEVPGTEAFF. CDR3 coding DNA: TGTGCCTGGAGTGAGGTACCGGGCACTGAAGCTTTCTTT.

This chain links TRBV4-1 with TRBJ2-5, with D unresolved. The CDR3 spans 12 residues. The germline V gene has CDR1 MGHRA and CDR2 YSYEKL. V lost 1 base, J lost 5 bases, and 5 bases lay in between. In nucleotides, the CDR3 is TGCGCCAGCAGCCAAGGGTTGGAGACCCAGTACTTC. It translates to CASSQGLETQYF.

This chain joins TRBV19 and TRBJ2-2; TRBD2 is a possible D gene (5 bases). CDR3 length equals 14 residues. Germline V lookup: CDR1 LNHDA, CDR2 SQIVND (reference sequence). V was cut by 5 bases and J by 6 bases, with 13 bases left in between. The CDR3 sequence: CASSVAMRAGELFF. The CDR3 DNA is TGTGCCAGTAGTGTCGCGATGCGGGCCGGGGAGCTGTTTTTT.

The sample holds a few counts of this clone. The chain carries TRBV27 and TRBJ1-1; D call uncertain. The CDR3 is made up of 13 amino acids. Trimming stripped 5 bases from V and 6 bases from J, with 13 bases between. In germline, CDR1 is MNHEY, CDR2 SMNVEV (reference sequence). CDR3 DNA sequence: TGTGCCAGCAGTAGCGATCAGGCGCCTGAAGCTTTCTTT. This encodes CASSSDQAPEAFF.

The CDR3 DNA is TGTGCCATCAGGAAGACAGGCTTGACAGATACGCAGTATTTT. Residues: CAIRKTGLTDTQYF. V is TRBV10-3 and J is TRBJ2-3; possibly TRBD1 for D (6 bases). The CDR3 is 14 residues long. Between the trimmed V and J ends, which lost 6 bases and 3 bases, there was a span of 13 bases. Germline CDR1 reads ENHRY; CDR2 reads SYGVKD.

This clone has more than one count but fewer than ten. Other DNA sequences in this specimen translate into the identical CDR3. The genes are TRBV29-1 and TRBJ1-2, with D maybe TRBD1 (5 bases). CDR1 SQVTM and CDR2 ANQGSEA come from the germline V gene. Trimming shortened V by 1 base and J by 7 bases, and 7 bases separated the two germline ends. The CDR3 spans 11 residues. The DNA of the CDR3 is TGCAGCGTTGAAGGGGGCTCTGGCTACACCTTC. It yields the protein CSVEGGSGYTF.

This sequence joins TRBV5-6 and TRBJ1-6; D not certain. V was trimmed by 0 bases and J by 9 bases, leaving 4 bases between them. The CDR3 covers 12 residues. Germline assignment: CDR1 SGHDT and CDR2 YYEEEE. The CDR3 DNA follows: TGTGCCAGCAGCTTGGGTATTTCACCCCTCCACTTT. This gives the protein CASSLGISPLHF.

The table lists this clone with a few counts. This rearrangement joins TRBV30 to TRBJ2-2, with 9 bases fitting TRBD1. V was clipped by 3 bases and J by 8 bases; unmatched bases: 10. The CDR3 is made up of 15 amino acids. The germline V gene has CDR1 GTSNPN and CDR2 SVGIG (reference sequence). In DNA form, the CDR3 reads TGTGCCTGGAGCGGGCCGGGACAGGGCTGGGGGGAGCTGTTTTTT. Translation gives CAWSGPGQGWGELFF.

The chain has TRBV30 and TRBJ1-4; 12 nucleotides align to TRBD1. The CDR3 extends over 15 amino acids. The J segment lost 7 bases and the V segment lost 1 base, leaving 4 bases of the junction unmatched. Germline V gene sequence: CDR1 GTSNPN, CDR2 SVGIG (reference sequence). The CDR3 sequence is CAWSEGTGGFEKLFF. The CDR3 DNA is TGTGCCTGGAGTGAAGGGACAGGGGGCTTTGAAAAACTGTTTTTT.

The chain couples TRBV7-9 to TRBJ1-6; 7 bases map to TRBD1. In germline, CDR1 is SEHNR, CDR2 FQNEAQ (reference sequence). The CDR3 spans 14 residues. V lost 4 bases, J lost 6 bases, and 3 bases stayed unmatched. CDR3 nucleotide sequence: TGTGCCAGCAGCTCGGGACAGTCTAATTCACCCCTCCACTTT. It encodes CASSSGQSNSPLHF.

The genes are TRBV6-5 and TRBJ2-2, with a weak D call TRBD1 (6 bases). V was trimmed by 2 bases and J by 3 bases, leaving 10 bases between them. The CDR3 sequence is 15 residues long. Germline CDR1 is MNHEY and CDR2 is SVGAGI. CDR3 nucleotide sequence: TGTGCCAGCAGTTACGGGGACACCTACACCGGGGAGCTGTTTTTT. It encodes CASSYGDTYTGELFF.

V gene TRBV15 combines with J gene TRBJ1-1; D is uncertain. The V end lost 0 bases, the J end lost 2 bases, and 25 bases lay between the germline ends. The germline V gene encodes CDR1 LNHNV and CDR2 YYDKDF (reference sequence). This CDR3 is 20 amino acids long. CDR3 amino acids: CATSREDWWMVGRPNTEAFF. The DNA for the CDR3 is TGTGCCACCAGCAGAGAAGATTGGTGGATGGTGGGCCGACCCAACACTGAAGCTTTCTTT.

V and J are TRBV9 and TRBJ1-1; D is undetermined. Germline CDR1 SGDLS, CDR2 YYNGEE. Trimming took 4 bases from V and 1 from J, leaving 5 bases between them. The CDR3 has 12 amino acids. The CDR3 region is CASSLQNTEAFF. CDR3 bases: TGTGCCAGCAGCCTACAGAACACTGAAGCTTTCTTT.

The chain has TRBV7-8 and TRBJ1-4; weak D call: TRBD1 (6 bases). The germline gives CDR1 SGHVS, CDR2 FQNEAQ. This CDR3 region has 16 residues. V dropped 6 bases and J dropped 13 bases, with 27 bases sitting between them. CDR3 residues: CASSFRGTGPVEGLFF. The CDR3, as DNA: TGTGCCAGCAGTTTCCGCGGCACAGGGCCCGTGGAAGGACTGTTTTTT.

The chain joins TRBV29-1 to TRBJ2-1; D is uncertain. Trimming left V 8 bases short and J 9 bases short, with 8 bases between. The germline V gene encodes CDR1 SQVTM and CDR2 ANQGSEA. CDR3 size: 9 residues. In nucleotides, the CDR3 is TGCAGCCCCGCCCGTGAGCAGTTCTTC. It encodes CSPAREQFF.

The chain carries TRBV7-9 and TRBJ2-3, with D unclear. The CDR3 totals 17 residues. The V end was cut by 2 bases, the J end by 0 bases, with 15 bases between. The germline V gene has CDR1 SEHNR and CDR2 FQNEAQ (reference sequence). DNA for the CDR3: TGTGCCAGCAGCTTACAACCTGGACCTTCGAGCACAGATACGCAGTATTTT. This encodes CASSLQPGPSSTDTQYF. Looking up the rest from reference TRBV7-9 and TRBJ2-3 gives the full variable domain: DTGVSQNPRHKITKRGQNVTFRCDPISEHNRLYWYRQTLGQGPEFLTYFQNEAQLEKSRLLSDRFSAERPKGSFSTLEIQRTEQGDSAMYLCASSLQPGPSSTDTQYFGPGTRLTVL.

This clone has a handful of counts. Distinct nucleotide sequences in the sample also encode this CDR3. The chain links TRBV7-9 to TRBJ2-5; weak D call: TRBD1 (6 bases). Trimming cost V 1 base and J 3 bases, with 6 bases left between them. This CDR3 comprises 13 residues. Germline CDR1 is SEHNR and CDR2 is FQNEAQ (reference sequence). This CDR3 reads CASSLDREETQYF. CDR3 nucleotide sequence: TGTGCCAGCAGCTTAGACAGGGAAGAGACCCAGTACTTC. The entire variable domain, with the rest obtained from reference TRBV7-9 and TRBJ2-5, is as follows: DTGVSQNPRHKITKRGQNVTFRCDPISEHNRLYWYRQTLGQGPEFLTYFQNEAQLEKSRLLSDRFSAERPKGSFSTLEIQRTEQGDSAMYLCASSLDREETQYFGPGTRLLVL.

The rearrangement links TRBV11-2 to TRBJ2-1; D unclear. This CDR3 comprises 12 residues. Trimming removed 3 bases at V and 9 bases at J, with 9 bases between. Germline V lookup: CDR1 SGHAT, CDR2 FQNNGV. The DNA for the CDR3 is TGTGCCAGCAGCTTCGGAAGTATTGAGCAGTTCTTC. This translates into CASSFGSIEQFF.

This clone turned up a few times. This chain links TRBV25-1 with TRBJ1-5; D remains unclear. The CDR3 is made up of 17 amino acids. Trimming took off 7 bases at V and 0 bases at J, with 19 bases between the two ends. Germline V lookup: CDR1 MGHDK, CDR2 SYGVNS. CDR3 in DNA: TGTGCCAGCACCTCCTTGCGGCAGATTCATAGCAATCAGCCCCAGCATTTT. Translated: CASTSLRQIHSNQPQHF.

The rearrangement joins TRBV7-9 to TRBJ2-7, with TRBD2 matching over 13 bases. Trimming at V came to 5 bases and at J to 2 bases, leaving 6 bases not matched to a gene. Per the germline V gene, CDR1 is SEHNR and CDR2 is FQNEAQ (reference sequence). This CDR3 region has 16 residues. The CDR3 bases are TGTGCCAGCAGCCTACCGGGACTAGCGGGGACCTACGAGCAGTACTTC. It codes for CASSLPGLAGTYEQYF.

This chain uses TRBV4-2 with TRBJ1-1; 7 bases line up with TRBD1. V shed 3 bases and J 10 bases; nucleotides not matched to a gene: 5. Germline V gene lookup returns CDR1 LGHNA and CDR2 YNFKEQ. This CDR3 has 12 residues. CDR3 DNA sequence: TGTGCCAGCAGCCACCGACAGGGCGCAGCTTTCTTT. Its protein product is CASSHRQGAAFF.

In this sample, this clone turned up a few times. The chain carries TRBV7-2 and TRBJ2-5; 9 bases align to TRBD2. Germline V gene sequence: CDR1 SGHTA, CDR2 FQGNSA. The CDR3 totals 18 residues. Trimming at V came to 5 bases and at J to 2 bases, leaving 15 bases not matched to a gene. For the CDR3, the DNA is TGTGCCAGCAGCACAAGCCCTCGTAGCGGGGGACTTCAAGAGACCCAGTACTTC. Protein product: CASSTSPRSGGLQETQYF. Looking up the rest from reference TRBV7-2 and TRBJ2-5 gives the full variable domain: GAGVSQSPSNKVTEKGKDVELRCDPISGHTALYWYRQSLGQGLEFLIYFQGNSAPDKSGLPSDRFSAERTGGSVSTLTIQRTQQEDSAVYLCASSTSPRSGGLQETQYFGPGTRLLVL.

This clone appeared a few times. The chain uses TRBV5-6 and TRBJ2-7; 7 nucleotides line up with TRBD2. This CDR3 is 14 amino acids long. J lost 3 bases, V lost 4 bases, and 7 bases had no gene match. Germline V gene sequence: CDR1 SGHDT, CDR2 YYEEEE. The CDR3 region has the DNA TGTGCCAGCAGCGACGGGACTATTCACTACGAGCAGTACTTC. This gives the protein CASSDGTIHYEQYF. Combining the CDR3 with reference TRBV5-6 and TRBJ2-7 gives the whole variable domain DAGVTQSPTHLIKTRGQQVTLRCSPKSGHDTVSWYQQALGQGPQFIFQYYEEEERQRGNFPDRFSGHQFPNYSSELNVNALLLGDSALYLCASSDGTIHYEQYFGPGTRLTVT.

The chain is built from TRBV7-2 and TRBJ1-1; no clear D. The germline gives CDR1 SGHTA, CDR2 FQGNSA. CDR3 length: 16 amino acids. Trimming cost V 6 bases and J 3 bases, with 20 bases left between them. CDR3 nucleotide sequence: TGTGCCAGCAGTCTCGGATGGAGGGTTCAGGACACTGAAGCTTTCTTT. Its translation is CASSLGWRVQDTEAFF.

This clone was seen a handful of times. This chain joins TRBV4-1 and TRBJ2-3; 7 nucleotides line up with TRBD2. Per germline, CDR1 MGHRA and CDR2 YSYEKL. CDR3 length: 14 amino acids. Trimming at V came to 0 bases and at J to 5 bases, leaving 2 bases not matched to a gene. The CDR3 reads CASSQEGRGDTQYF. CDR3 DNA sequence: TGCGCCAGCAGCCAAGAGGGGAGGGGAGATACGCAGTATTTT.